The sequence of this T cell receptor (beta chain) was determined in a study of T-cell memory formation after mild COVID-19. General observations from the study: Chiefly within CM and EM were the contracting CD4+ clones; CD8+ ones were within EMRA. Clones that shrank (day 15 to 85) were balanced CD4/CD8, whereas later expanders leaned CD4+. The finding that pre-infection memory included some responding clones suggested that cross-reactive memory joined.

For this clonotype: Antigen: not known.

TCRalpha and TCRbeta libraries used 5'RACE with constant-segment primers and UMIs. TCRdb re-derived calls from the 5' RACE reads in MiXCR, one entry per CDR3 protein. The sample holds 240,000 or so distinct CDR3 sequences, 7.5% to 10% seen once. Trimming left V 3 bases short and J 8 bases short, with 14 bases between. Germline V CDR1 and CDR2: LGHNA, YNFKEQ. CDR3 length: 14 amino acids. The chain is built from TRBV4-2 and TRBJ2-1; D gene unclear. The receptor was derived from a man aged 18 to 29 who had mild COVID-19 (a few samples of this study predate the infection). Cell type and time point are not known. Sequenced input: PBMCs or a T cell subset sorted from them (not recorded which). For the CDR3, the DNA is TGTGCCAGCAGCCAGGCCGAGGCGTCGGATGAGCAGTTCTTC. Translated: CASSQAEASDEQFF.